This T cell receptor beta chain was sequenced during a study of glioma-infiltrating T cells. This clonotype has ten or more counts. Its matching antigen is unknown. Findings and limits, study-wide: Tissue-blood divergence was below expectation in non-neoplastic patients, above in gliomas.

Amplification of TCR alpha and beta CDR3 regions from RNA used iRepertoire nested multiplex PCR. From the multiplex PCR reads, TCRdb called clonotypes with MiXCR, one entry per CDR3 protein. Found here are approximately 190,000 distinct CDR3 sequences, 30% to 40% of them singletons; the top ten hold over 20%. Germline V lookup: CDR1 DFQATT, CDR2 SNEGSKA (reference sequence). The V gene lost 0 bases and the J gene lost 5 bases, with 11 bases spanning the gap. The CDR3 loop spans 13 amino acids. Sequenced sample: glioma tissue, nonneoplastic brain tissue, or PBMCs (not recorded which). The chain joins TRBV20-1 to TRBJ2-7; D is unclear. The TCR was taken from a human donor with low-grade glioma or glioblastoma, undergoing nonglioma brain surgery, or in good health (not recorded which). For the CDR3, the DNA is TGCAGTGCTAGAGAGAGTAGGGTCCACGAGCAGTACTTC. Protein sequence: CSARESRVHEQYF.